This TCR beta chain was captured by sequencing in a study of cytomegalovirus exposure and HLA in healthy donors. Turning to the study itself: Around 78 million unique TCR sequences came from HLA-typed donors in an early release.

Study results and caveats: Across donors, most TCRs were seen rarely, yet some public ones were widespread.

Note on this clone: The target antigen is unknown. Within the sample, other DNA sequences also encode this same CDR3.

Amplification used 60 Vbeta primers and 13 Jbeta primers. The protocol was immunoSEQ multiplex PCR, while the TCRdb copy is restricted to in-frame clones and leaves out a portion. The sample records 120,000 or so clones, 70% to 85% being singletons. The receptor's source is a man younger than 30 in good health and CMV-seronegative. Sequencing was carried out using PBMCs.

DNA for the CDR3: TGCGCCAGCAGTGAGTTAGGACGGACTAGCGGGGGCCCTTTTAGCACAGATACGCAGTATTTT. This encodes CASSELGRTSGGPFSTDTQYF. V gene TRBV10-2 combines with J gene TRBJ2-3; 13 bases align to TRBD2. V lost 1 base and J lost 0; bases outside the gene matches: 13. The CDR3 runs 21 residues. The germline gives CDR1 WSHSY, CDR2 SAAADI.